The present T cell receptor beta chain was sequenced within a study of blood T cell repertoires in COVID-19 (dated by TCRdb to the early 2020s). As for the study more broadly: Collaborator samples came from the United States, Italy and Spain and covered acute and convalescent phases of COVID-19. The prospective study material was composed of cDNA or gDNA derived from T cells, B-cell-depleted T cells, or PBMCs. Subjects who had been exposed to COVID-19, were actively infected with it, or had recovered from it provided the deeply sampled blood TCRbeta repertoires that made up the dataset. A freely available public database, intended as a resource for researchers studying the immune response to SARS-CoV-2, is where the repertoires were released. The samples were drawn from the first 160 participants of the ongoing ImmuneRACE study and from 1,200 or so subjects provided by 6 global collaborators. Nearly every sample came with metadata listing a de-identified subject ID, COVID-19 status, age in years and sex. Where available, HLA class I and class II types were obtained from metadata supplied by the sample provider rather than from assay-based typing. The full study reports these points: The quantity of clinical and demographic metadata differed by source and by participant and was supplied without curation.

Each collaborating institution followed its own protocols to collect whole blood in K2EDTA tubes. Collaborator samples were shipped for TCRbeta analysis as frozen whole blood, isolated PBMCs, or DNA extracted from either sample type. Concerning this clone itself: Its antigen is still unknown. No base-level quality is on record; no much larger clone is a single base apart.

TCRbeta CDR3 regions were amplified from genomic DNA by means of the immunoSEQ Assay, a bias-controlled multiplex PCR. For the original study's pipeline: The number of nucleated cells in each sample was estimated by amplification of reference gene primers within the assay. Sequence reads were collapsed and filtered to measure the absolute abundance of every unique TCRbeta CDR3 rearrangement. Productive Simpson clonality was computed per sample as the square root of Simpson's diversity index over productive rearrangements. The table was pulled from immuneACCESS by TCRdb, which kept in-frame rearrangements only. Such tables lose some clones; where checked, under half of the loss comes from unresolved V genes, and the rest has no known cause. V and J calls and clone size come straight from that table; D and trimming were deduced from the DNA. The sample table contains fewer than 90,000 clones; only one count was recorded for 84% of them. Jointly, the top ten make up approximately 12% of the sample.

The CDR3 spans 12 residues, from the cysteine through the phenylalanine. Only CDR3 DNA remains: 36 bases, in frame from the first base. CDR1 SQVTM and CDR2 ANQGSEA were looked up in the germline V gene. V is reduced by 0 bases and J by 4 bases, leaving a spacing of 7 bases between them. The sample comprised peripheral blood. The receptor's source is a human donor in a cohort sampled during active COVID-19. Recombination linked TRBV29-1 to TRBJ2-7; the D gene is unclear. The CDR3 region reads CSVEDSAYEQYF. Read as DNA, the sequence is TGCAGCGTTGAAGATTCAGCGTACGAGCAGTACTTC.